This T cell receptor (beta chain) was sequenced in a study of T cell responses to AZD1222 COVID-19 vaccine. Whole-study results and caveats: Baseline serology detected seropositivity in only six or seven AZD1222 recipients. Females outnumbered males among donors, who were mostly white British; clonal diversity was possibly underestimated. Repertoire sampling occurred only after the peak T cell response.

This CDR3 contains 12 residues. Germline assignment: CDR1 SGHRS and CDR2 YFSETQ. The V gene lost 4 bases and the J gene lost 6 bases, with 11 bases spanning the gap. Assay: immunoSEQ multiplex PCR; the TCRdb copy retains only in-frame clones and omits some. The table has some 79,000 clones, 80% seen once. This clone has only a few counts. Its antigen is currently unknown. Specimen: peripheral blood, collected 28 days after the second AZD1222 dose. This receptor was taken from an adult who received the AZD1222 COVID-19 vaccine. The V and J genes are TRBV5-1 and TRBJ2-7, with TRBD2 as a possible D gene (5 bases). CDR3 nucleotides: TGCGCCAGCAGCCCGGTGGGGAGCGAGCAGTACTTC. Its protein is CASSPVGSEQYF.